One T cell receptor (beta chain) is described in this entry. The antigen is unknown. The data derive from a study of T cell repertoires in cytomegalovirus infection. In TCRdb, the reads were re-called with MiXCR into one record per CDR3 protein. The sample includes about 350,000 distinct CDR3 sequences, approximately 35% of them seen just once. The CDR3 runs to 15 residues. Germline CDR1 SGHRS, CDR2 YFSETQ. Trimming left V 3 bases short and J 6 bases short, with 18 bases between. General observations from the study: Cumulative public TCR beta family frequency identified carriers of CMV plus the relevant HLA.

The TCR comes from a human donor in good health (CMV status not recorded). Some clones in this sample may be carry-over from other donors' samples. Here the sequenced sample was cultured PBMCs, taken from culture after CMV antigen stimulation. J is TRBJ1-2 and V is TRBV5-1; a weak D match, TRBD1 (5 bases). CDR3 bases: TGCGCCAGCAGCTGGCGGGCAGGGAGAGGGGATGGCTACACCTTC. This encodes CASSWRAGRGDGYTF.